The 21 T cell receptor beta chains given below trace back to one sample, sequenced in a study of T cell responses to AZD1222 COVID-19 vaccine. TCRdb's table, derived via immunoSEQ multiplex PCR, lists solely in-frame clones and lacks some. Of 200,000 to 250,000 clones listed, 90% to 95% are singletons. The input for sequencing was peripheral blood, taken on day 0 of MenACWY control vaccination. The receptors were gathered from an adult in good health.

This clone has a single count. The J gene is TRBJ1-5, the V gene TRBV30; no clear D. Germline CDR1 and CDR2: GTSNPN and SVGIG (reference sequence). V was clipped by 5 bases and J by 5 bases, with 13 bases between them. The CDR3 length is 13 residues. CDR3 coding DNA: TGTGCCTGGGCCTCCGGGGTATATCAGCCCCAGCATTTT. Protein: CAWASGVYQPQHF.

The chain links TRBV7-3 to TRBJ2-7; TRBD1 agrees at 9 bases. Germline V CDR1 and CDR2: SGHTA, FQGTGA. The CDR3 is 12 residues long. V was pared by 5 bases and J by 7 bases, with 3 bases of the junction left unmatched. CDR3 DNA sequence: TGTGCCAGCAGCGCGGACAGGGGTGAGCAGTACTTC. This gives the protein CASSADRGEQYF.

The chain joins TRBV7-8 to TRBJ1-1; D gene uncertain. Per the germline V gene, CDR1 is SGHVS and CDR2 is FQNEAQ. The CDR3 contains 16 residues. The V and J ends lost 5 bases and 2 bases respectively, with 18 bases between them. The CDR3 nucleotides are TGTGCCAGCAGCCCCCGGCATCGGGCGATCAACACTGAAGCTTTCTTT. Translation gives CASSPRHRAINTEAFF.

The genes are TRBV5-3 and TRBJ1-2; TRBD1 is a possible D gene (5 bases). TRBV5-3 is sorted into the ORF group, with uncertain function. V gave up 0 bases and J gave up 6 bases, with 12 bases separating them. The CDR3 has 14 amino acids. The CDR3 protein is CARSLGAGSDGYTF. The CDR3 nucleotides read TGTGCCAGAAGCTTGGGGGCAGGGAGCGATGGCTACACCTTC.

The V gene is TRBV21-1, the J gene TRBJ2-7. TRBV21-1 is marked as a pseudogene. This CDR3 region has 13 residues. CDR3: CASISLHSYEQYF. In DNA form, the CDR3 reads TGTGCCAGCATTTCTCTCCACTCCTACGAGCAGTACTTC.

The gene calls are TRBV5-1 and TRBJ1-4, with 9 bases fitting TRBD1. Unmatched junction bases numbered 4, after V lost 2 bases and J lost 8 bases. The germline CDR1 and CDR2 sequences are SGHRS and YFSETQ. The CDR3 covers 14 residues. The CDR3 region is CASSLRQGGEKLFF. CDR3 DNA: TGCGCCAGCAGCTTAAGACAGGGGGGCGAAAAACTGTTTTTT.

The CDR3 sequence: CASSLGDTNQPQHF. CDR3 DNA: TGTGCCAGCAGCTTAGGGGACACCAATCAGCCCCAGCATTTT. The chain carries TRBV7-9 and TRBJ1-5; D may be TRBD1 (6 bases). The CDR3 runs 14 residues. Per germline, CDR1 SEHNR and CDR2 FQNEAQ (reference sequence). Trimming left V 1 base short and J 3 bases short, with 7 bases between.

This clone was detected once. The identical CDR3 is also encoded by other nucleotide sequences in the sample. The rearrangement joins TRBV30 to TRBJ1-3, with D uncertain. V was clipped by 3 bases and J by 1 base, with 7 bases between them. From germline, CDR1 is GTSNPN and CDR2 SVGIG (reference sequence). This CDR3 has 13 amino acids. The CDR3, as DNA: TGTGCCTGGAGCGGTATATCTGGAAACACCATATATTTT. Translated: CAWSGISGNTIYF.

The chain couples TRBV5-1 to TRBJ2-5; weak D call: TRBD2 (5 bases). This CDR3 region has 16 residues. Trimming shortened V by 0 bases and J by 4 bases, and 16 bases separated the two germline ends. CDR1 is SGHRS and CDR2 is YFSETQ in the germline V gene. CDR3 sequence reads: CASSLGGYGGAETQYF. Written as DNA, the CDR3 is TGCGCCAGCAGCTTGGGAGGGTATGGTGGAGCAGAGACCCAGTACTTC. Supplemented by reference TRBV5-1 and TRBJ2-5, the full variable domain reads KAGVTQTPRYLIKTRGQQVTLSCSPISGHRSVSWYQQTPGQGLQFLFEYFSETQRNKGNFPGRFSGRQFSNSRSEMNVSTLELGDSALYLCASSLGGYGGAETQYFGPGTRLLVL.

CDR3: CASSPRAWLAGEGGTDTQYF. Written as DNA, the CDR3 is TGCGCCAGCAGCCCCCGAGCGTGGCTAGCGGGGGAAGGGGGCACAGATACGCAGTATTTT. The genes are TRBV4-3 and TRBJ2-3, with 10 bases that match TRBD2. After removal of 4 bases from V and 1 base from J, the junction contained 17 bases not matched to a gene. Germline values: CDR1 LGHNA, CDR2 YSLEER. This CDR3 is 20 amino acids long.

The chain is built from TRBV7-2 and TRBJ2-2; the D is unclear. This CDR3 comprises 14 residues. V lost 3 bases, J lost 6 bases, and 11 bases lay in between. Germline V gives CDR1 SGHTA, CDR2 FQGNSA. The CDR3 coding sequence is TGTGCCAGCAGCTTCACACCCATGGCCGGGGAGCTGTTTTTT. Encoded protein: CASSFTPMAGELFF.

The CDR3 loop is CASSLDRQTYEQYF. CDR3 DNA sequence: TGTGCCAGTAGCCTGGACAGGCAAACCTACGAGCAGTACTTC. The chain uses TRBV19 and TRBJ2-7; 7 bases fit TRBD1. Germline CDR1 reads LNHDA; CDR2 reads SQIVND (reference sequence). This CDR3 is built from 14 residues. Trimming removed 6 bases from V and 2 bases from J; junction bases left unmatched: 7.

CDR3 DNA sequence: TGTGCCATCCTAAGTGGGGACTCGATCAATGAGCAGTTCTTC. Protein product: CAILSGDSINEQFF. This chain links TRBV3-1 (or the pseudogene TRBV3-2) with TRBJ2-1; D might be TRBD2 (6 bases). This CDR3 is 14 amino acids long. The V gene's germline CDR1 is LGHDT and CDR2 YNNKEL (reference sequence). Trimming removed 10 bases at V and 6 bases at J, with 19 bases between.

This sequence joins TRBV6-6 and TRBJ2-1, with 10 bases fitting TRBD2. The length of the CDR3 is 18 residues. CDR1 and CDR2 from the germline V gene are MNHNY and SVGAGI (reference sequence). The V and J ends lost 5 bases and 7 bases, in that order; junction bases with no gene match: 17. The CDR3 sequence is CASSPAAGSGGASNEQFF. The DNA of the CDR3 is TGTGCCAGCAGTCCCGCAGCCGGAAGCGGGGGGGCGAGTAATGAGCAGTTCTTC.

This chain joins TRBV28 and TRBJ1-1; TRBD1 agrees at 8 bases. Trimming cost V 6 bases and J 8 bases; bases outside gene matches: 5. Germline V lookup: CDR1 MDHEN, CDR2 SYDVKM. The length of the CDR3 is 12 residues. The CDR3 loop is CASSRGTGEAFF. DNA of the CDR3: TGTGCCAGCAGCCGTGGGACAGGCGAAGCTTTCTTT.

V and J are TRBV7-8 and TRBJ1-3, with a possible D match to TRBD1 (6 bases). CDR1 is SGHVS, CDR2 FQNEAQ, per germline. V lost 6 bases, J lost 4 bases, and 19 bases lay in between. The CDR3 runs to 16 residues. The CDR3 spells CASSTLSGTLGNTIYF. Written as DNA, the CDR3 is TGTGCCAGCAGTACATTATCCGGGACATTAGGAAACACCATATATTTT.

This chain links TRBV28 with TRBJ2-5; D unclear. CDR3 length equals 10 residues. V lost 7 bases and J lost 5, with 5 bases in between. Germline lookup yields CDR1 MDHEN and CDR2 SYDVKM. Here the CDR3 DNA reads TGTGCCAGCAAAGGCGAGACCCAGTACTTC. Amino acid sequence: CASKGETQYF.

V is TRBV30 and J is TRBJ1-1, with D unclear. From germline, CDR1 is GTSNPN and CDR2 SVGIG (reference sequence). Trimming removed 2 bases at V and 7 bases at J, with 14 bases between. The CDR3 runs 13 residues. The CDR3 region is CAWSPDIRGEAFF. In DNA form, the CDR3 reads TGTGCCTGGAGTCCCGATATTCGGGGTGAAGCTTTCTTT.

The chain is built from TRBV3-1 (or the pseudogene TRBV3-2) and TRBJ2-1, with TRBD2 identical over 7 bases. This CDR3 is 13 amino acids long. In germline, CDR1 is LGHDT, CDR2 YNNKEL (reference sequence). Germline trimming cut 1 base from V and 9 bases from J; bases unmatched to any gene: 3. The CDR3 region is CASSQVGGSEQFF. DNA for the CDR3: TGTGCCAGCAGCCAAGTCGGGGGGAGTGAGCAGTTCTTC.

This CDR3 is CASSLGGAKYNEQFF. In DNA, the CDR3 is TGTGCCAGCAGCTTAGGGGGGGCAAAGTACAATGAGCAGTTCTTC. The chain couples TRBV7-2 to TRBJ2-1, with D perhaps assigned TRBD1 or TRBD2 (6 bases each). This CDR3 spans 15 amino acids. Germline V gene sequence: CDR1 SGHTA, CDR2 FQGNSA. V lost 1 base and J lost 4, with 11 bases in between.

A note on this clone: Additional DNA sequences in this sample encode the identical CDR3. The CDR3 DNA sequence: TGTGCCAGTAGTATCTCAGGCCGCTCTGGAAACACCATATATTTT. Its translation is CASSISGRSGNTIYF. J is TRBJ1-3 and V is TRBV19; D not certain. Germline CDR1 is LNHDA and CDR2 is SQIVND (reference sequence). V lost 3 bases and J 0 bases, leaving 9 bases between the germline ends. The CDR3 runs to 15 residues.